Each of the 25 T cell receptor beta chains below was sequenced from the same sample in a study of PD-1 blockade in classical Hodgkin lymphoma. This sample's time point: cycle 4 day 1 (C4D1), after more than five weeks of nivolumab. With no exception, relapse followed autologous stem cell transplantation in all patients, and brentuximab vedotin exposure varied. Sequenced by immunoSEQ multiplex PCR; TCRdb stores in-frame clones only, minus some. The data hold roughly 60,000 clones, with around 90% observed a single time. The source material was peripheral blood mononuclear cells (PBMCs), sampled before the fourth cycle of nivolumab. Receptors were obtained from a human donor with classical Hodgkin lymphoma.

The chain recombines TRBV6-1 with TRBJ2-4, with D possibly being TRBD1 (5 bases). Per germline, CDR1 MNHNS and CDR2 SASEGT. Trimming pared 7 bases from V and 0 bases from J, leaving 13 bases between. There are 15 residues in the CDR3. CDR3 sequence reads: CASMDTYLAKNIQYF. The CDR3 DNA reads TGTGCCAGCATGGACACTTACCTAGCCAAAAACATTCAGTACTTC.

This chain connects TRBV5-1 to TRBJ2-3; 11 positions match TRBD2. The CDR3 consists of 16 residues. From germline, CDR1 is SGHRS and CDR2 YFSETQ. The ends lost 2 bases at V and 0 bases at J; junction bases unmatched: 2. The CDR3 is CASSFLAGGSTDTQYF. The CDR3 coding sequence is TGCGCCAGCAGCTTTTTAGCGGGAGGGAGCACAGATACGCAGTATTTT.

V usage is TRBV18 and J usage is TRBJ2-4, with D perhaps TRBD1 (6 bases). V was pared by 3 bases and J by 4 bases, with 19 bases between. Germline lookup yields CDR1 KGHSH and CDR2 LQKENI. This CDR3 comprises 17 residues. CDR3: CASSPSGPARGKNIQYF. In nucleotides, the CDR3 is TGTGCCAGCTCACCTTCTGGCCCCGCCAGGGGAAAAAACATTCAGTACTTC.

The chain links TRBV27 to TRBJ2-1; maybe TRBD2 (5 bases). Germline V gives CDR1 MNHEY, CDR2 SMNVEV (reference sequence). The CDR3 consists of 15 residues. Trimming left V 3 bases short and J 6 bases short, with 15 bases between. CDR3 coding DNA: TGTGCCAGCAGTTTGGGAACTAGTAAACCCAATGAGCAGTTCTTC. This encodes CASSLGTSKPNEQFF.

The chain employs TRBV7-2 and TRBJ2-7; D is unclear. From germline, CDR1 is SGHTA and CDR2 FQGNSA. The CDR3 is 16 amino acids. Trimming removed 5 bases at V and 2 bases at J, with 19 bases between. CDR3 residues: CASSVVSSPRTYEQYF. The DNA of the CDR3 is TGTGCCAGCAGCGTGGTTTCCTCGCCCCGCACCTACGAGCAGTACTTC.

The CDR3 loop is CASSLTPGAFGDTEAFF. CDR3 coding DNA: TGTGCCAGCAGTTTAACTCCGGGGGCGTTCGGGGACACTGAAGCTTTCTTT. The chain links TRBV28 to TRBJ1-1, with D possibly TRBD1 on 6 matching bases. The V gene's germline CDR1 is MDHEN and CDR2 SYDVKM. The CDR3 runs to 17 residues. V gave up 2 bases and J gave up 3 bases, with 19 bases separating them.

The V call is TRBV28, the J call TRBJ2-3; D call uncertain. Germline CDR1 MDHEN, CDR2 SYDVKM. The CDR3 runs 17 residues. V lost 6 bases and J lost 4, with 23 bases in between. The CDR3 region has the DNA TGTGCCAGCAGCTCCCCTGGAAGGGAATGGGCCGCAGATACGCAGTATTTT. Its protein product is CASSSPGREWAADTQYF.

V is TRBV7-2 and J is TRBJ2-5, with D unclear. CDR1 SGHTA and CDR2 FQGNSA come from the germline V gene. V lost 4 bases and J 5 bases, leaving 8 bases between the germline ends. CDR3 size: 12 residues. CDR3 coding DNA: TGTGCCAGCAGCTCCTTAGGGGAGACCCAGTACTTC. Encoded protein: CASSSLGETQYF.

The chain carries TRBV11-2 and TRBJ1-4, with no clear D. Germline V CDR1 and CDR2: SGHAT, FQNNGV. CDR3 length: 16 residues. Trimming took 5 bases from V and 4 from J, leaving 17 bases between them. The chain's CDR3 is CASSLGGGVVNEKLFF. The CDR3 region has the DNA TGTGCCAGCAGCCTAGGTGGTGGAGTAGTTAATGAAAAACTGTTTTTT.

This clone is labeled as medium-sized. This chain links TRBV2 with TRBJ1-1; 12 positions match TRBD1. Germline CDR1 and CDR2: SNHLY and FYNNEI. Trimming at V came to 5 bases and at J to 11 bases, leaving 12 bases not matched to a gene. CDR3 length: 15 residues. In DNA, the CDR3 is TGTGCCAGCAGTTGGGACAGGGGGCCGCCGGTGACGGCTTTCTTT. Translating it yields CASSWDRGPPVTAFF.

V and J are TRBV11-2 and TRBJ2-7, with a tentative D call TRBD1 (6 bases). The CDR3 loop spans 12 amino acids. V was cut by 8 bases and J by 2 bases, with 10 bases left in between. CDR1 and CDR2 from the germline V gene are SGHAT and FQNNGV. The CDR3 coding sequence is TGTGCCAGCGGGACACCACCCTACGAGCAGTACTTC. As protein: CASGTPPYEQYF. The full variable domain, rest sourced from reference TRBV11-2 and TRBJ2-7, is EAGVAQSPRYKIIEKRQSVAFWCNPISGHATLYWYQQILGQGPKLLIQFQNNGVVDDSQLPKDRFSAERLKGVDSTLKIQPAKLEDSAVYLCASGTPPYEQYFGPGTRLTVT.

The chain has TRBV5-1 and TRBJ2-3, with 8 bases that match TRBD2. J gave up 7 bases and V 2 bases, and 18 bases lay outside the gene matches. CDR3 length equals 18 residues. Per the germline V gene, CDR1 is SGHRS and CDR2 is YFSETQ. The CDR3 bases are TGCGCCAGCAGCTTATCGGGGGGGGAGACGATAAGCTACAATACGCAGTATTTT. Its protein product is CASSLSGGETISYNTQYF.

The genes are TRBV5-1 and TRBJ1-4; the D is unclear. Germline lookup yields CDR1 SGHRS and CDR2 YFSETQ. The CDR3 runs to 15 residues. Trimming cost V 0 bases and J 1 base, with 7 bases left between them. CDR3 loop: CASSLVVGTNEKLFF. The CDR3, as DNA: TGCGCCAGCAGCTTGGTAGTTGGAACTAATGAAAAACTGTTTTTT.

The rearrangement joins TRBV30 to TRBJ2-3; a weak D match, TRBD1 (6 bases). This CDR3 is built from 12 residues. Between the trimmed V and J ends, which lost 8 bases and 0 bases, there was a span of 9 bases. Germline V lookup: CDR1 GTSNPN, CDR2 SVGIG (reference sequence). The CDR3 here is CAGGGSTDTQYF. The CDR3 DNA sequence: TGTGCCGGGGGCGGCAGCACAGATACGCAGTATTTT.

V gene TRBV10-2 combines with J gene TRBJ2-7; D call uncertain. The germline gives CDR1 WSHSY, CDR2 SAAADI. The ends were cut back, 0 bases at V and 6 bases at J, with 9 bases in the middle. The CDR3 loop spans 13 amino acids. The CDR3 DNA sequence: TGCGCCAGCAGTGAGTCGGGGAACTTCGAGCAGTACTTC. This sequence encodes CASSESGNFEQYF.

The J gene is TRBJ1-2, the V gene TRBV28; D is ambiguous. This CDR3 has 16 amino acids. Germline assignment: CDR1 MDHEN and CDR2 SYDVKM. The V end was cut by 2 bases, the J end by 3 bases, with 16 bases between. The CDR3: CASSLVVADDYYGYTF. CDR3 nucleotides: TGTGCCAGCAGTTTAGTCGTCGCCGACGACTACTATGGCTACACCTTC.

The CDR3 region has the DNA TGTGCCAGCAGCCCAGGATATAGCAATCAGCCCCAGCATTTT. Protein sequence: CASSPGYSNQPQHF. V gene TRBV7-2 combines with J gene TRBJ1-5; D is uncertain. Between the trimmed V and J ends, which lost 5 bases and 0 bases, there was a span of 8 bases. The germline CDR1 and CDR2 sequences are SGHTA and FQGNSA. The CDR3 extends over 14 amino acids.

V and J are TRBV7-2 and TRBJ2-7, with D possibly being TRBD2 (6 bases). Germline lookup yields CDR1 SGHTA and CDR2 FQGNSA. The CDR3 loop spans 14 amino acids. V was cut by 7 bases and J by 0 bases, with 13 bases left in between. The CDR3 sequence is CASTPGGSSYEQYF. CDR3 DNA: TGTGCCAGCACCCCCGGGGGTTCCTCCTACGAGCAGTACTTC.

The chain employs TRBV19 and TRBJ2-3; 9 positions agree with TRBD1. Germline values: CDR1 LNHDA, CDR2 SQIVND (reference sequence). V lost 5 bases to trimming and J lost 6 bases; unmatched junction nucleotides: 18. This CDR3 comprises 18 residues. Here the CDR3 reads CASSPSTLNRGQGDTQYF. Written as DNA, the CDR3 is TGTGCCAGTAGTCCTAGCACCCTCAACAGGGGGCAGGGTGATACGCAGTATTTT.

The count of this clone is one. V and J are TRBV9 and TRBJ2-5, with a possible D match to TRBD2 (6 bases). The CDR3 is 13 residues long. Germline V CDR1 and CDR2: SGDLS, YYNGEE. Trimming pared 3 bases from V and 4 bases from J, leaving 10 bases between. The CDR3 DNA reads as TGTGCCAGCAGCGGGAGGGGTGGAGAGACCCAGTACTTC. Its translation is CASSGRGGETQYF. The full variable domain, in which reference TRBV9 and TRBJ2-5 provide the parts outside the CDR3, is DSGVTQTPKHLITATGQRVTLRCSPRSGDLSVYWYQQSLDQGLQFLIQYYNGEERAKGNILERFSAQQFPDLHSELNLSSLELGDSALYFCASSGRGGETQYFGPGTRLLVL.

The gene calls are TRBV5-6 and TRBJ2-5, with no clear D. CDR3 length equals 13 residues. Trimming took 0 bases from V and 11 from J, leaving 14 bases between them. CDR1 and CDR2 (germline): SGHDT, YYEEEE. CDR3 residues: CASSLVADPEQYF. CDR3 nucleotides: TGTGCCAGCAGCTTGGTCGCAGATCCGGAGCAGTACTTC.

The chain is built from TRBV4-1 and TRBJ2-7, with 8 bases matching TRBD1. CDR3 length: 15 residues. The V segment lost 8 bases and the J segment 1 base; nucleotides outside the gene matches: 10. Germline-derived CDR1 and CDR2 are MGHRA and YSYEKL. The CDR3 DNA sequence: TGCGCCAGCGACCAAGGGACAGGCAAATCCTACGAGCAGTACTTC. Amino acids: CASDQGTGKSYEQYF.

This chain links TRBV7-3 with TRBJ2-3; TRBD2 matches at 9 bases. V gave up 5 bases and J gave up 6 bases; unmatched junction bases: 15. This CDR3 has 17 amino acids. Germline V CDR1 and CDR2: SGHTA, FQGTGA. The CDR3 nucleotides read TGTGCCAGCAGCCATCCTACCTTAGCGGGAGCGGCCGATACGCAGTATTTT. Encoded protein: CASSHPTLAGAADTQYF.

The genes are TRBV13 and TRBJ2-7, with 12 bases matching TRBD2. This CDR3 contains 15 residues. Germline V lookup: CDR1 PRHDT, CDR2 FYEKMQ (reference sequence). V was clipped by 5 bases and J by 3 bases; unmatched bases: 5. In DNA form, the CDR3 reads TGTGCCAGCAGCCAACTAGCGGGAGGAGGCTACGAGCAGTACTTC. Residues: CASSQLAGGGYEQYF.

Worth noting for this clone: The same CDR3 also results from other DNA sequences found in this sample. The rearrangement links TRBV7-8 to TRBJ2-7; no clear D gene. The CDR3 spans 14 residues. V dropped 1 base and J dropped 0 bases, with 7 bases sitting between them. Germline V gene lookup returns CDR1 SGHVS and CDR2 FQNEAQ. The CDR3 nucleotides read TGTGCCAGCAGCTTAGGTACTGGCTCCTACGAGCAGTACTTC. This translates into CASSLGTGSYEQYF.